Below, 28 T cell receptor beta chains from the same sample are listed, as sequenced in a study of T cells in Graves' hyperthyroidism and ophthalmopathy (dated by TCRdb to the late 2010s). Libraries were built with multiplex PCR. The run used an Illumina HiSeq 2000. The TCR beta CDR3 regions were amplified from the RNA transcripts. The TCR CDR3 was subjected to a first round of RT-PCR using the HTBI primer set and the Qiagen OneStep RT-PCR kit. TCRdb handled the public reads itself, with Q25 trimming in fastp and clone calling in MiXCR, and kept productive beta chains. Every CDR3 protein is listed once, alongside the most common genes and DNA of its rows. Recorded for this sample are tens of thousands of distinct CDR3 sequences; around 40% of them occurred a single time. The top ten hold about 9.3% of the sample. Material for sequencing was blood. Receptor source: a young woman with Graves' hyperthyroidism.

This clonotype was seen repeatedly, ten times or more. The chain recombines TRBV12-3 or TRBV12-4 with TRBJ2-7; D may be TRBD1 or TRBD2 (5 bases each). Trimming removed 4 bases at V and 0 bases at J, with 13 bases between. This CDR3 has 15 residues. CDR3 coding DNA: TGTGCCAGCAGTTCCGGGACGGCTAGCTCCTACGAGCAGTACTTC. Amino acids: CASSSGTASSYEQYF.

This rearrangement joins TRBV7-2 to TRBJ2-1; TRBD2 matches at 14 bases. This CDR3 contains 15 residues. The V segment lost 1 base and the J segment 7 bases; nucleotides outside the gene matches: 0. In germline, CDR1 is SGHTA, CDR2 FQGNSA. In nucleotides, the CDR3 is TGTGCCAGCAGCTTAGGGACTAGCGGGAGGAATGAGCAGTTCTTC. Amino acids: CASSLGTSGRNEQFF.

This clonotype was seen repeatedly, ten times or more. The J gene is TRBJ2-7, the V gene TRBV18; D is perhaps TRBD1 or TRBD2 (5 bases each). V was pared by 9 bases and J by 5 bases, with 17 bases between. Looked up from germline, CDR1 is KGHSH and CDR2 is LQKENI. CDR3 length: 13 residues. CDR3 bases: TGTGCCAGTTATACCGGCCAGGGAGACGAGCAGTACTTC. Translation: CASYTGQGDEQYF.

This clonotype was observed a few times. A much more abundant neighbour one base away suggests this may be a read error. The CDR3 region is CASSRQLAGSRETQYF. For the CDR3, the DNA is TGTGCCAGCAGTCGCCAACTAGCGGGCTCGCGAGAGACCCAGTACTTC. The chain couples TRBV28 to TRBJ2-5; TRBD2 matches 9 bases. V shed 5 bases and J 4 bases; nucleotides not matched to a gene: 11. Per the germline V gene, CDR1 is MDHEN and CDR2 is SYDVKM. The CDR3 contains 16 residues.

At least ten counts were recorded for this clonotype. The CDR3 DNA reads as TGTGCCAGCAGCTTTGGACAGGGTGGCGGGGAGCTGTTTTTT. Amino acids: CASSFGQGGGELFF. This chain links TRBV11-3 with TRBJ2-2, with 8 bases lining up with TRBD1. V lost 3 bases and J lost 7; bases outside the gene matches: 4. Germline CDR1 SGHNT, CDR2 YENEEA. This CDR3 is built from 14 residues.

This clonotype has a count of ten or more. This chain uses TRBV20-1 with TRBJ2-2; 9 nucleotides agree with TRBD2. This CDR3 has 17 amino acids. Germline CDR1 reads DFQATT; CDR2 reads SNEGSKA (reference sequence). V trimming: 0 bases; J trimming: 7 bases; junction bases outside the gene matches: 12. For the CDR3, the DNA is TGCAGTGCTAGAGATCAGGGCGGGAGGGCTCGGATCGGGGAGCTGTTTTTT. Translated: CSARDQGGRARIGELFF.

The chain has TRBV7-8 and TRBJ2-6; no clear D gene. Germline CDR1 and CDR2: SGHVS and FQNEAQ. V shed 8 bases and J shed 3 bases, with 20 bases lying between them. The CDR3 spans 17 residues. This chain's CDR3 is CASDETQLMFGANVLTF. DNA for the CDR3: TGTGCCAGCGACGAGACCCAGCTCATGTTTGGGGCCAACGTCCTGACTTTC.

J is TRBJ2-3 and V is TRBV2; D uncertain. Trimming shortened V by 7 bases and J by 8 bases, and 19 bases separated the two germline ends. Germline V gene data show CDR1 as SNHLY and CDR2 as FYNNEI. The length of the CDR3 is 14 residues. The CDR3 reads CASTDPDGRATQYF. In nucleotides, the CDR3 is TGTGCCAGCACCGACCCTGACGGTCGTGCTACGCAGTATTTT.

The chain is built from TRBV19 and TRBJ2-7, with D perhaps matching TRBD2 (6 bases). Looked up from germline, CDR1 is LNHDA and CDR2 is SQIVND (reference sequence). V lost 8 bases and J 7 bases, leaving 18 bases between the germline ends. There are 13 residues in the CDR3. The CDR3 loop reads CASDSGLGWEQYF. The CDR3 bases are TGTGCCAGTGACAGCGGGCTGGGATGGGAGCAGTACTTC.

The gene calls are TRBV24-1 and TRBJ2-2; D possibly corresponds to TRBD2 (6 bases). Per the germline V gene, CDR1 is KGHDR and CDR2 is SFDVKD. This CDR3 has 17 residues. Trimming removed 3 bases at V and 8 bases at J, with 21 bases between. The CDR3 nucleotides read TGTGCCACCAGTGATCAAGCTAGTGGGAGGTTCACAGGGGAGCTGTTTTTT. Translated: CATSDQASGRFTGELFF.

About this clonotype: The CDR3 end shows no conserved phenylalanine or tryptophan, and so a read error is likely. CDR3 in amino acids: CASSGDRGGTGELFY. The CDR3 nucleotides are TGTGCCAGCAGTGGGGACAGGGGCGGCACCGGGGAGCTGTTTTAT. The chain is built from TRBV2 and TRBJ2-2; 10 bases are a match to TRBD1. This CDR3 spans 15 amino acids. Germline trimming cut 4 bases from V and 4 bases from J; bases unmatched to any gene: 3. CDR1 is SNHLY and CDR2 is FYNNEI in the germline V gene.

This chain connects TRBV15 to TRBJ1-2; TRBD1 agrees at 7 bases. V gave up 5 bases and J gave up 4 bases; unmatched junction bases: 10. CDR1 and CDR2 from the germline V gene are LNHNV and YYDKDF (reference sequence). CDR3 size: 15 residues. DNA of the CDR3: TGTGCCACCAGCGGATTACAGGGGTTAACCTATGGCTACACCTTC. Its translation: CATSGLQGLTYGYTF.

This clonotype qualifies as medium-sized. This chain joins TRBV2 and TRBJ1-3; no clear D gene. This CDR3 is built from 12 residues. V dropped 8 bases and J dropped 4 bases, with 9 bases sitting between them. Per the germline V gene, CDR1 is SNHLY and CDR2 is FYNNEI. The CDR3 coding sequence is TGTGCCAGCGGGGTCTTCGGAAACACCATATATTTT. Amino acids: CASGVFGNTIYF.

The CDR3 coding sequence is TGTGCCAGCGTGGGCGAAACACTAGCGGGAGGCCCCTACGAGCAGTACTTC. The encoded protein is CASVGETLAGGPYEQYF. J is TRBJ2-7 and V is TRBV2; TRBD2 agrees at 12 bases. The CDR3 consists of 17 residues. The germline gives CDR1 SNHLY, CDR2 FYNNEI. The trim removed 8 bases at V and 2 bases at J, leaving 13 bases unmatched.

This clonotype was seen ten or more times. The chain's CDR3 is CASSISNQPQHF. As DNA, the CDR3 is TGTGCCAGCAGTATTAGCAATCAGCCCCAGCATTTT. The gene calls are TRBV12-3 or TRBV12-4 and TRBJ1-5; no clear D gene. The CDR3 length is 12 residues. Trimming stripped 5 bases from V and 0 bases from J, with 2 bases between.

This clonotype was counted many times. This sequence joins TRBV20-1 and TRBJ2-7; 14 positions match TRBD2. J was trimmed by 5 bases and V by 5 bases; bases with no gene match: 8. The CDR3 contains 15 residues. Germline-derived CDR1 and CDR2 are DFQATT and SNEGSKA (reference sequence). The CDR3 DNA sequence: TGCAGTGCTTCCGTAGGGACTAGCGGGAGAAACGAGCAGTACTTC. This codes for CSASVGTSGRNEQYF.

The rearrangement joins TRBV4-2 to TRBJ1-5, with unresolved D. The CDR3 consists of 13 residues. The germline V gene has CDR1 LGHNA and CDR2 YNFKEQ. CDR3 sequence reads: CVGSQDEIQPQHF. CDR3 nucleotide sequence: TGTGTCGGCAGCCAAGATGAGATTCAGCCCCAGCATTTT.

The sample holds many counts of this clonotype. The V call is TRBV20-1, the J call TRBJ2-6; a possible D gene is TRBD2 (6 bases). This CDR3 region has 15 residues. Germline CDR1 is DFQATT and CDR2 is SNEGSKA (reference sequence). V was shortened by 5 bases and J by 4 bases, with 15 bases between the two germline ends. CDR3 amino acids: CSADRPGEGANVLTF. The DNA of the CDR3 is TGCAGTGCTGATCGCCCGGGAGAAGGGGCCAACGTCCTGACTTTC.

The genes are TRBV19 and TRBJ2-7; 10 bases match TRBD1. Unmatched junction bases numbered 12, after V lost 9 bases and J lost 4 bases. Germline V gives CDR1 LNHDA, CDR2 SQIVND (reference sequence). The CDR3 spans 15 residues. CDR3 nucleotides: TGTGCCAGCGCGTACAGGACAGGGGGGGCATACGAGCAGTACTTC. Translation gives CASAYRTGGAYEQYF. Complete variable domain (other parts from reference TRBV19 and TRBJ2-7): DGGITQSPKYLFRKEGQNVTLSCEQNLNHDAMYWYRQDPGQGLRLIYYSQIVNDFQKGDIAEGYSVSREKKESFPLTVTSAQKNPTAFYLCASAYRTGGAYEQYFGPGTRLTVT.

On this clonotype itself: The limits of the CDR3 on the DNA are not certain, so only TCRdb's listed CDR3 is given. The chain uses TRBV7-8 and TRBJ2-1; the D call of TRBD1 is as the table states it, not checked on the DNA. The CDR3 is 24 residues long, counting both termini. Germline values: CDR1 SGHVS, CDR2 FQNEAQ. The CDR3: CASSSTPWGGHGQPQHFGGIEQFF.

Many counts were recorded for this clonotype. The chain joins TRBV7-3 to TRBJ2-2; the D is unclear. The CDR3 loop spans 13 amino acids. V was cut by 1 base and J by 6 bases, with 6 bases left in between. From germline, CDR1 is SGHTA and CDR2 FQGTGA. CDR3 loop: CASSLKAAGELFF. The CDR3 DNA reads as TGTGCCAGCAGCTTAAAAGCTGCCGGGGAGCTGTTTTTT. Complete variable domain (other parts from reference TRBV7-3 and TRBJ2-2): GAGVSQTPSNKVTEKGKYVELRCDPISGHTALYWYRQSLGQGPEFLIYFQGTGAADDSGLPNDRFFAVRPEGSVSTLKIQRTERGDSAVYLCASSLKAAGELFFGEGSRLTVL.

This clonotype was counted once. This chain uses TRBV7-9 with TRBJ1-5; D uncertain. Trimming cost V 3 bases and J 8 bases, with 17 bases left between them. This CDR3 spans 15 amino acids. Germline assignment: CDR1 SEHNR and CDR2 FQNEAQ (reference sequence). The CDR3: CASSFHGSGSEPQHF. The CDR3 DNA reads TGTGCCAGCAGCTTCCACGGGTCCGGAAGCGAGCCCCAGCATTTT.

This clonotype was detected many times. The CDR3 here is CASSFDSTADTQYF. In nucleotides, the CDR3 is TGTGCCAGCAGTTTTGACAGCACGGCAGATACGCAGTATTTT. The V gene is TRBV12-3 or TRBV12-4, the J gene TRBJ2-3; the D gene is possibly TRBD1 (5 bases). This CDR3 has 14 residues. The V gene lost 3 bases and the J gene lost 4 bases, with 11 bases spanning the gap.

This clonotype was counted ten times or more. The rearrangement joins TRBV12-3 or TRBV12-4 to TRBJ1-4; no reliable D call. Trimming pared 2 bases from V and 8 bases from J, leaving 9 bases between. This CDR3 contains 13 residues. The DNA of the CDR3 is TGTGCCAGCAGTTTAACAGATGGGGAAAAACTGTTTTTT. It codes for CASSLTDGEKLFF.

This clonotype was seen repeatedly, ten times or more. The CDR3 DNA reads as TGCGCCAGCAGCTTGTATCGGATCCACAGGGGTCGTACCAACGTCCTGACTTTC. Translating it yields CASSLYRIHRGRTNVLTF. V usage is TRBV5-1 and J usage is TRBJ2-6, with 7 bases aligning to TRBD1. Losses at the gene ends were 1 base for V and 8 bases for J; bases not matched to a gene: 15. Germline V gene data show CDR1 as SGHRS and CDR2 as YFSETQ. CDR3 length: 18 residues.

This clonotype was recorded only once. Its ends do not fully match the called genes, so a read error is possible. V gene TRBV7-9 combines with J gene TRBJ2-7; D possibly corresponds to TRBD2 (6 bases). The CDR3 length is 13 residues. Germline CDR1 is SEHNR and CDR2 is FQNEAQ (reference sequence). The DNA for the CDR3 is TGTGCCAGCAGCCTAGCGTTATCCTACGAGCAGTACTTC. Its protein product is CASSLALSYEQYF.

The chain uses TRBV20-1 and TRBJ2-5; 7 bases match TRBD2. Germline V lookup: CDR1 DFQATT, CDR2 SNEGSKA (reference sequence). The CDR3 consists of 16 residues. Germline trimming cut 0 bases from V and 2 bases from J; bases unmatched to any gene: 9. In DNA, the CDR3 is TGCAGTGCTAGAGATCGGCTAGCGGACTTTCAAGAGACCCAGTACTTC. Residues: CSARDRLADFQETQYF.

This clonotype was observed many times. One base away lies a much larger clone, so this may be a sequencing read error. The chain is built from TRBV29-1 and TRBJ1-1; D ambiguous. This CDR3 is built from 12 residues. CDR1 and CDR2 from the germline V gene are SQVTM and ANQGSEA. CDR3 protein: CSVDSMNTEVFF. DNA for the CDR3: TGCAGCGTTGACAGTATGAACACTGAAGTTTTCTTT.